The rows below give T cell receptor beta chains drawn from one sample of a study of T cell repertoires in cytomegalovirus infection. Their specific antigens are unknown. TCRdb redid the calling of the reads with MiXCR, one entry per CDR3 protein. The sample contains roughly 990,000 distinct CDR3 sequences, roughly 30% of which appear only once. Source: cultured CD8+ T cells from PBMCs, taken from culture after CMV antigen stimulation. The source is a human donor in good health (CMV status not recorded). Some clones in this sample may be carry-over from other donors' samples. CDR3s leave out the opening cysteine and the closing phenylalanine or tryptophan.

V gene | CDR3 protein
TRBV7-8 | ASSLALADTQY
TRBV12-3/TRBV12-4 | ASSLDRVVGYT
TRBV7-2 | ASSPEDRGRFGYT
TRBV7-8 | ASSRSFVIPGDPGTEAF
TRBV2 | ASKEENSGNTIY
TRBV7-2 | ASSLKIGGRTEAF
TRBV6-1 | ASSDNRLYEQY
TRBV7-9 | ASGGTSGALYQETQY
TRBV9 | ASSTGTYNEQF
TRBV6-8 | ASSYGRGLYNEQF
TRBV20-1 | SARDRDFTTPYEQY
TRBV6-1 | ASSFGWGRNEQF
TRBV2 | ASSGGYEQY
TRBV28 | ASSREGNIQY
TRBV7-2 | ASRQTGTDTQY
TRBV12-3/TRBV12-4 | ASSLTGVRGYT
TRBV15 | ATSSRSGFGTNEKLF
TRBV19 | ASSMAGGYNEQF
TRBV2 | ASSEAPGGFTEAF
TRBV7-6 | ANRDPGVGDGYT
TRBV7-6 | ANSPGGTEAF
TRBV6-1 | ASQGWTASNQPQH